Each of the 5 T cell receptor beta chains below was sequenced from the same sample in a study of radiation and T cells in renal cell carcinoma. Time point in this sample: baseline pretreatment blood. Described treatment: 15 Gy SBRT to primary tumor, nephrectomy 4 weeks later. TCRdb's copy holds only in-frame clones and misses some; the assay was immunoSEQ multiplex PCR. The table has around 140,000 clones, 83% seen once. This specimen consisted of blood, obtained from a patient whose treatment included radiotherapy and nephrectomy. These receptors were collected from a woman between 45 and 65 years old with renal cell carcinoma.

The chain uses TRBV6-5 and TRBJ2-1; D perhaps matches TRBD2 (6 bases). Germline V gene data show CDR1 as MNHEY and CDR2 as SVGAGI. Trimming left V 5 bases short and J 6 bases short, with 11 bases between. The CDR3 extends over 13 amino acids. Written as DNA, the CDR3 is TGTGCCAGCAGTGCGGGACTGTCCAATGAGCAGTTCTTC. As protein: CASSAGLSNEQFF.

This chain links TRBV7-2 with TRBJ2-7; TRBD1 matches at 9 bases. Germline CDR1 and CDR2: SGHTA and FQGNSA. The CDR3 has 13 residues. The J segment lost 3 bases and the V segment lost 8 bases, leaving 5 bases of the junction unmatched. CDR3 protein: CASGDRVVYEQYF. CDR3 sequence (DNA): TGTGCCAGCGGGGACAGGGTGGTCTACGAGCAGTACTTC.

The CDR3 sequence: CASSPGQGNQPQHF. In DNA, the CDR3 is TGTGCCAGCTCACCCGGACAGGGCAATCAGCCCCAGCATTTT. The V gene is TRBV18, the J gene TRBJ1-5; 7 positions agree with TRBD1. The CDR3 runs to 14 residues. The germline CDR1 and CDR2 sequences are KGHSH and LQKENI. V gave up 3 bases and J gave up 2 bases; unmatched junction bases: 1. Full variable domain (missing parts from reference TRBV18 and TRBJ1-5): NAGVMQNPRHLVRRRGQEARLRCSPMKGHSHVYWYRQLPEEGLKFMVYLQKENIIDESGMPKERFSAEFPKEGPSILRIQQVVRGDSAAYFCASSPGQGNQPQHFGDGTRLSIL.

The chain carries TRBV27 and TRBJ2-5; 7 positions match TRBD2. This CDR3 has 14 amino acids. Germline V CDR1 and CDR2: MNHEY, SMNVEV (reference sequence). V was pared by 3 bases and J by 7 bases, with 8 bases of the junction left unmatched. CDR3: CASSFGLVEATQYF. In nucleotides, the CDR3 is TGTGCCAGCAGTTTTGGACTAGTTGAGGCGACCCAGTACTTC.

For the CDR3, the DNA is TGTGCCAGCAGTTTACAGGGTACCGGCTATAATTCACCCCTCCACTTT. Translated: CASSLQGTGYNSPLHF. The gene calls are TRBV27 and TRBJ1-6; D is perhaps TRBD1 (5 bases). V gave up 2 bases and J gave up 3 bases, with 11 bases separating them. CDR1 and CDR2 (germline): MNHEY, SMNVEV (reference sequence). The length of the CDR3 is 16 residues.